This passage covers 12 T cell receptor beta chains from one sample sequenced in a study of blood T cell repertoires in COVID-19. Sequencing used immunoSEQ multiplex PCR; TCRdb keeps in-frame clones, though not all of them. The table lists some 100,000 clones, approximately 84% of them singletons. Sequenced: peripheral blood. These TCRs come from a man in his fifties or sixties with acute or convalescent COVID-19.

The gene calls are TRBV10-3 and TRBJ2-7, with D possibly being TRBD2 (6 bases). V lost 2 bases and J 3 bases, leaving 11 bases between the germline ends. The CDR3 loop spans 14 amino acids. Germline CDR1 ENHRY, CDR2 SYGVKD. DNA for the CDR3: TGTGCCATCAGTGAGACGGACGGGGGCTACGAGCAGTACTTC. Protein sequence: CAISETDGGYEQYF.

The CDR3 sequence is CASSGPGNGYTF. Written as DNA, the CDR3 is TGTGCCAGCAGTGGACCAGGGAATGGCTACACCTTC. The genes are TRBV11-2 and TRBJ1-2; D possibly corresponds to TRBD1 (5 bases). V shed 6 bases and J shed 6 bases, with 11 bases lying between them. Germline CDR1 reads SGHAT; CDR2 reads FQNNGV. The CDR3 runs to 12 residues.

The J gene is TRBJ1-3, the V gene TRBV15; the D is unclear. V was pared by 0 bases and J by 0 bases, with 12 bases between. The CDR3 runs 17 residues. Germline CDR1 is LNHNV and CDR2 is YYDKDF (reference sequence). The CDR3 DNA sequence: TGTGCCACCAGCAGAGATCCCGGTTCGAGCTCTGGAAACACCATATATTTT. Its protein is CATSRDPGSSSGNTIYF.

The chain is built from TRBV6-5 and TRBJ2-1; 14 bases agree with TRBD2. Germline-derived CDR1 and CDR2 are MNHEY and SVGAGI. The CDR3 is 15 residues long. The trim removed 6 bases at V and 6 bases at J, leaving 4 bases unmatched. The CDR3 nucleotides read TGTGCCAGCAGCCCGGGACTAGCGGGAGCCAATGAGCAGTTCTTC. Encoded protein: CASSPGLAGANEQFF.

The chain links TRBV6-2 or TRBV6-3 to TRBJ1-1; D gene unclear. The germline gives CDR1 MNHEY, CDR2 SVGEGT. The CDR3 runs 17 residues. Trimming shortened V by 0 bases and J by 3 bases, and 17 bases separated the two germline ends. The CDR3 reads CASSYSAGTPRDTEAFF. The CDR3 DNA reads TGTGCCAGCAGTTACTCTGCAGGAACGCCGAGGGACACTGAAGCTTTCTTT.

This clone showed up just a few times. In nucleotides, the CDR3 is TGTGCCAGCAGTTTACAGAGTAGCAATCAGCCCCAGCATTTT. Its protein product is CASSLQSSNQPQHF. The rearrangement uses TRBV6-2 or TRBV6-3 and TRBJ1-5; no definite D call. V lost 4 bases and J 0 bases, leaving 7 bases between the germline ends. The CDR3 is 14 residues long. Germline V gives CDR1 MNHEY, CDR2 SVGEGT.

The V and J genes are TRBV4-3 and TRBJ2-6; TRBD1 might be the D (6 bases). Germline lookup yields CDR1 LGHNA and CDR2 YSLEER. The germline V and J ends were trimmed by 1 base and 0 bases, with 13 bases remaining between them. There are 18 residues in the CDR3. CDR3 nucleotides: TGCGCCAGCAGCCAAGCCACAGGGTCCTCCTCTGGGGCCAACGTCCTGACTTTC. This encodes CASSQATGSSSGANVLTF.

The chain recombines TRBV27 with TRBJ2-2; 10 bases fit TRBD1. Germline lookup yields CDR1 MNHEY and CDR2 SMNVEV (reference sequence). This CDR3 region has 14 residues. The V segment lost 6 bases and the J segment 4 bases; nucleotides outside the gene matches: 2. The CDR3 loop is CASSRDRGTGELFF. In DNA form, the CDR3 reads TGTGCCAGCAGCCGGGACAGGGGCACCGGGGAGCTGTTTTTT.

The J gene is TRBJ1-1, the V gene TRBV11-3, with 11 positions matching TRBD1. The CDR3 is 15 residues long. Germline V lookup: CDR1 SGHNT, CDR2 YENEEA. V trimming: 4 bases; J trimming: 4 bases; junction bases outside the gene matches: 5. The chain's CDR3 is CASSSDRGRFTEAFF. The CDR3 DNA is TGTGCCAGCAGCTCGGACAGGGGGCGTTTCACTGAAGCTTTCTTT.

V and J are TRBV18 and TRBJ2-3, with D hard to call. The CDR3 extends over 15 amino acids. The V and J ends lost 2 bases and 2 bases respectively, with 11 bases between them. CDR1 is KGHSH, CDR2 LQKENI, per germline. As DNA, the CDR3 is TGTGCCAGCTCACCAACGCAGGTTGACACAGATACGCAGTATTTT. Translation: CASSPTQVDTDTQYF. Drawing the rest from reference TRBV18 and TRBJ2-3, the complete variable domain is NAGVMQNPRHLVRRRGQEARLRCSPMKGHSHVYWYRQLPEEGLKFMVYLQKENIIDESGMPKERFSAEFPKEGPSILRIQQVVRGDSAAYFCASSPTQVDTDTQYFGPGTRLTVL.

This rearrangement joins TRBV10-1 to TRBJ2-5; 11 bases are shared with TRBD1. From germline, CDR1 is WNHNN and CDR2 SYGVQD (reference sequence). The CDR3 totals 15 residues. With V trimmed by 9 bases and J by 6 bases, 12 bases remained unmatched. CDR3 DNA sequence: TGCGCCAGATTTGTCAGGACAGGGGGCGAGCAGACCCAGTACTTC. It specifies CARFVRTGGEQTQYF.

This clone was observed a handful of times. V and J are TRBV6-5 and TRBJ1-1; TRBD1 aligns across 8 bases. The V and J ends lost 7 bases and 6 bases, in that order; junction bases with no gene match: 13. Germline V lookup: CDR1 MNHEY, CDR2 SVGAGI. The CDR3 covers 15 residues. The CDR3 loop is CASTTSRGRSAEAFF. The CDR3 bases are TGTGCCAGCACAACATCCAGGGGGCGATCCGCTGAAGCTTTCTTT.